The clone carrying this T cell receptor beta chain was observed a single time. Its matching antigen is unknown. Blood CD4+ CD25-low CD127-high conventional T cells supplied the genomic DNA template. This entry is derived from a study of regulatory and conventional T cells in RAG deficiency. Overall study findings and caveats: Patient subsets had shorter CDR3s; Omenn Treg-Tconv overlap exceeded 90%.

TCRdb keeps only in-frame clones here, not all; method: immunoSEQ multiplex PCR. The repertoire holds around 30,000 clones, with roughly 95% as singletons. The CDR3 totals 17 residues. Germline values: CDR1 MGHRA, CDR2 YSYEKL. V dropped 3 bases and J dropped 2; count of bases not matched to a gene: 9. This sample also appeared in a second study, on regulatory T cells. From that study: The PCR used 52 TRBV and 13 TRBJ primers.

The clonotype originates from a human donor in good health. The sequenced material came from CD25- CD4+ T cells sorted from blood. The chain uses TRBV4-1 and TRBJ2-1, with 8 bases matching TRBD1. The CDR3 DNA sequence: TGCGCCAGCAGCCACATAATCGACAGGGGCCCCTACAATGAGCAGTTCTTC. This encodes CASSHIIDRGPYNEQFF.